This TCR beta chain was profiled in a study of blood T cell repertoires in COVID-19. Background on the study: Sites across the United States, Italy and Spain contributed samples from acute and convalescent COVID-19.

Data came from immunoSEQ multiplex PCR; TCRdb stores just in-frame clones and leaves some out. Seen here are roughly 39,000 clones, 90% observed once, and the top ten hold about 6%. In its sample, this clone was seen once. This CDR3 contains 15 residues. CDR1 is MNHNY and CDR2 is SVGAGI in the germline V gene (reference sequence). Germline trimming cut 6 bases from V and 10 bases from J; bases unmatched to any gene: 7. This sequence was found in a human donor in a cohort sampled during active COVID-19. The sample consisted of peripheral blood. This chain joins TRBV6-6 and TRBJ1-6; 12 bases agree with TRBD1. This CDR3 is CASRSPGQGASPLHF. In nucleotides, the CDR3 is TGTGCCAGCAGGTCGCCGGGACAGGGGGCCTCACCCCTCCACTTT.